This T cell receptor beta chain was recorded in a study of T cells in Graves' hyperthyroidism and ophthalmopathy. V dropped 3 bases and J dropped 1 base, with 13 bases sitting between them. Germline lookup yields CDR1 KGHSH and CDR2 LQKENI. CDR3 length: 15 residues. Many counts were recorded for this clonotype. There were TCR beta CDR3 regions amplified from RNA transcripts. Using the HTBI primer set, a first-round RT-PCR was run on the TCR CDR3. TCRdb re-analysed the multiplex PCR reads in MiXCR, keeping a single row per CDR3 protein. Of roughly 300,000 distinct CDR3 sequences listed, approximately 26% are singletons.

The specimen was blood. The rearrangement joins TRBV18 to TRBJ2-7; D unclear. The clonotype was recovered from a middle-aged man with Graves' hyperthyroidism that later progressed to Graves' ophthalmopathy. The DNA of the CDR3 is TGTGCCAGCTCACCTGCATCTCTCGGGTCCTACGAGCAGTACTTC. Translating it yields CASSPASLGSYEQYF.